This T cell receptor (beta chain) was observed in a study of response to subunit inactivated influenza vaccine. Comments on this clonotype: Its matching antigen is unknown.

Findings and caveats of the study: There was a suggestion from the authors that each seasonal influenza vaccination recruits few new T cells.

TCRdb passed the RT-PCR reads through MiXCR, listing each CDR3 protein once. Of hundreds of thousands of distinct CDR3 sequences in the sample, less than 10% were seen once. Trimming stripped 3 bases from V and 0 bases from J, with 15 bases between. The CDR3 has 17 amino acids. CDR1 DFQATT and CDR2 SNEGSKA come from the germline V gene (reference sequence). Source: PBMCs from blood, taken less than 30 months after vaccination. The clonotype was recovered from a man aged 50-75 years who received an inactivated influenza vaccine. V usage is TRBV20-1 and J usage is TRBJ2-6, with D unresolved. The CDR3 coding sequence is TGCAGTGCTAGTACGGGCAATTCTAACTCTGGGGCCAACGTCCTGACTTTC. This sequence encodes CSASTGNSNSGANVLTF.